This TCR beta chain was found in a study of blood T cell repertoires in COVID-19. The CDR3 sequence is 13 residues long. V was pared by 0 bases and J by 6 bases, with 9 bases between. From germline, CDR1 is GTSNPN and CDR2 SVGIG (reference sequence). Repertoires were generated with immunoSEQ multiplex PCR, while TCRdb's copy carries only in-frame clones and drops some. The sample consists of about 68,000 clones, 91% of them appearing once. The sequenced sample consisted of peripheral blood. The source is a man aged 40-50 years with COVID-19, enrolled during active disease. The rearrangement joins TRBV30 to TRBJ2-1; weak D call: TRBD1 (5 bases). The CDR3 sequence is CAWSVRQSNEQFF. In DNA form, the CDR3 reads TGTGCCTGGAGTGTACGACAGAGCAATGAGCAGTTCTTC.